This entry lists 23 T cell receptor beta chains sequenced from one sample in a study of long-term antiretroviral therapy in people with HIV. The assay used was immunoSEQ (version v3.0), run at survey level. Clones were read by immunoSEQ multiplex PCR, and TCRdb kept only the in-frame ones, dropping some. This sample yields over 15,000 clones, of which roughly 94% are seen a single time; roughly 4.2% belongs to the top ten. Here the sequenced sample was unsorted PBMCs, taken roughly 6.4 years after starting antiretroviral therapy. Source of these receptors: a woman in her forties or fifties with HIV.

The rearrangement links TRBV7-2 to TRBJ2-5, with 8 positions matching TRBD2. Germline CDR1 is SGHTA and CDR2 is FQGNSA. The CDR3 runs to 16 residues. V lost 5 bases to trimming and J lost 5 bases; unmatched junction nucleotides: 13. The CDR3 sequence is CASSPGGGRRGETQYF. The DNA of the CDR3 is TGTGCCAGCAGCCCTGGCGGGGGGCGGAGAGGGGAGACCCAGTACTTC.

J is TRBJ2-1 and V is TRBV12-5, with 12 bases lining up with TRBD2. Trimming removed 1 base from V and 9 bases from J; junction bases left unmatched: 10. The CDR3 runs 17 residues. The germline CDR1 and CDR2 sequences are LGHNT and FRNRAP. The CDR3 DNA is TGTGCTAGTGGTTTGGGGCTGACTAGCGGGAGTTTAGGTGAGCAGTTCTTC. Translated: CASGLGLTSGSLGEQFF.

This chain's CDR3 is CASTYQEYNEQFF. CDR3 DNA: TGTGCCAGCACCTATCAAGAGTACAATGAGCAGTTCTTC. The chain has TRBV13 and TRBJ2-1; no reliable D call. Trimming took off 7 bases at V and 4 bases at J, with 11 bases between the two ends. This CDR3 region has 13 residues. Germline V CDR1 and CDR2: PRHDT, FYEKMQ (reference sequence).

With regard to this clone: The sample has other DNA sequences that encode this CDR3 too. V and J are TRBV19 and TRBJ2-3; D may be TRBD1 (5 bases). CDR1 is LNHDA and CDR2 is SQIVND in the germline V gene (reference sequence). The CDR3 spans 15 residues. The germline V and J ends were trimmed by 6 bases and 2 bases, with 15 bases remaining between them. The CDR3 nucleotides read TGTGCCAGTAGCAACCTGGGGCCGCCCACAGATACGCAGTATTTT. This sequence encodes CASSNLGPPTDTQYF.

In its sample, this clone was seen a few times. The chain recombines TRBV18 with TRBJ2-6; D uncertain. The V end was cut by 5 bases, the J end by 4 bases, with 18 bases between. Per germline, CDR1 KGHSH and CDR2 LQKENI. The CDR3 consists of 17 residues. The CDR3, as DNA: TGTGCCAGCTCAGGTGGCAGGCCTCTCTCCGGGGCCAACGTCCTGACTTTC. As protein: CASSGGRPLSGANVLTF.

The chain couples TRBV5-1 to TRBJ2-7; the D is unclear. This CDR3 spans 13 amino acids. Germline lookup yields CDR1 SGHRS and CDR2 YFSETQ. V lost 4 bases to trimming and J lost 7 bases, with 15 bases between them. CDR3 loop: CASSRVGESEQYF. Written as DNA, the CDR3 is TGCGCCAGCAGCAGGGTTGGCGAGAGTGAGCAGTACTTC. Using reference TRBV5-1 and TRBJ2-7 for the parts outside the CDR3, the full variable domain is KAGVTQTPRYLIKTRGQQVTLSCSPISGHRSVSWYQQTPGQGLQFLFEYFSETQRNKGNFPGRFSGRQFSNSRSEMNVSTLELGDSALYLCASSRVGESEQYFGPGTRLTVT.

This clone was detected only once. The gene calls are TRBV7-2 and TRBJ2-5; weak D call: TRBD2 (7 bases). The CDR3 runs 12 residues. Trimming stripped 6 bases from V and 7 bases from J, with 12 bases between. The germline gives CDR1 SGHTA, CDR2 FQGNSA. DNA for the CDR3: TGTGCCAGCAGTTGGGGAGGGGGGACCCAGTACTTC. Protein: CASSWGGGTQYF.

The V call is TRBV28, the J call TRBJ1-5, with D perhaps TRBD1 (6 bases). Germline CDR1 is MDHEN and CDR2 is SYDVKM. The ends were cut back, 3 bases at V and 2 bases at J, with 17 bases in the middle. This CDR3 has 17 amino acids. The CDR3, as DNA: TGTGCCAGCAGTTTCTACAGGGAAGTGTGGGGCAATCAGCCCCAGCATTTT. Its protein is CASSFYREVWGNQPQHF.

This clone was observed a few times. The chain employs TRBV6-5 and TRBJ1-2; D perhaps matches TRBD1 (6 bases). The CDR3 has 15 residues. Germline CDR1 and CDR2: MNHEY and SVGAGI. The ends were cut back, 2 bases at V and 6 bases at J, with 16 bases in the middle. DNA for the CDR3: TGTGCCAGCAGTTACGCGGGCGGGGGGGCGGATGGCTACACCTTC. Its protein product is CASSYAGGGADGYTF.

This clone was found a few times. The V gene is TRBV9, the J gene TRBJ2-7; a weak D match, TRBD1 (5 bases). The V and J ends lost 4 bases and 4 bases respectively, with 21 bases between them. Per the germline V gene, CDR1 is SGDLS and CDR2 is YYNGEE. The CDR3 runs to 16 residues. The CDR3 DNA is TGTGCCAGCAGCCCATCCCATAAGACAGCTCCTTACGAGCAGTACTTC. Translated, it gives CASSPSHKTAPYEQYF.

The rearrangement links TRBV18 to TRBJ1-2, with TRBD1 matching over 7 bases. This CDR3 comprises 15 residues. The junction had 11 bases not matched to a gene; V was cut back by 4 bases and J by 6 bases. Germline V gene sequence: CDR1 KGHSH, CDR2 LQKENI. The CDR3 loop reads CASSLRQDRRNGYTF. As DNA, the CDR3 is TGTGCCAGCTCACTAAGACAGGACAGGAGGAATGGCTACACCTTC. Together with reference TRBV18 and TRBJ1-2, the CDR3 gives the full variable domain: NAGVMQNPRHLVRRRGQEARLRCSPMKGHSHVYWYRQLPEEGLKFMVYLQKENIIDESGMPKERFSAEFPKEGPSILRIQQVVRGDSAAYFCASSLRQDRRNGYTFGSGTRLTVV.

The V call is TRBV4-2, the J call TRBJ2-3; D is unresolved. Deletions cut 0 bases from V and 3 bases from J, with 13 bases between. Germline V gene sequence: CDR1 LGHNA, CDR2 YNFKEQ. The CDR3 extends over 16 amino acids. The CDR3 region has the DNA TGTGCCAGCAGCCAAGAGGCCAGCCGAAGGACAGATACGCAGTATTTT. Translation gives CASSQEASRRTDTQYF.

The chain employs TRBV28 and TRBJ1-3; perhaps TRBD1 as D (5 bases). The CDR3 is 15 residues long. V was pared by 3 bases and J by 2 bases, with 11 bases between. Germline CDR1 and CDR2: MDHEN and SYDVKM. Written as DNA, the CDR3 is TGTGCCAGCAGTTTTTTGTCAGGGACTGGAAACACCATATATTTT. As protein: CASSFLSGTGNTIYF.

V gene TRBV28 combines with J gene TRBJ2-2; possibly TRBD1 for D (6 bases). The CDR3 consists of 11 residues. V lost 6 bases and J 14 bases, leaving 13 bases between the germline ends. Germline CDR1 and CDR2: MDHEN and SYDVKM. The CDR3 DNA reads TGTGCCAGCAGAAAGACAGGCAAACTGTTTTTT. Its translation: CASRKTGKLFF.

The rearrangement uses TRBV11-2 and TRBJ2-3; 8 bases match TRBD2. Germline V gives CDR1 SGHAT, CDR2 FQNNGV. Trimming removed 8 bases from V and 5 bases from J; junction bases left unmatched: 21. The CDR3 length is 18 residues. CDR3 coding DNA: TGTGCCAGCCACCGGAACGGGGGGGGACAAAATTTTATAGATACGCAGTATTTT. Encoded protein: CASHRNGGGQNFIDTQYF.

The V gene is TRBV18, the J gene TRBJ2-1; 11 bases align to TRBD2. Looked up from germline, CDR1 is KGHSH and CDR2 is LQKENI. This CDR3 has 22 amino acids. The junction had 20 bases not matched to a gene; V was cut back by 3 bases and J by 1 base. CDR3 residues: CASSPYDSFGGLADLSYNEQFF. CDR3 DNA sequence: TGTGCCAGCTCACCCTATGACTCCTTTGGGGGACTAGCGGATTTATCCTACAATGAGCAGTTCTTC.

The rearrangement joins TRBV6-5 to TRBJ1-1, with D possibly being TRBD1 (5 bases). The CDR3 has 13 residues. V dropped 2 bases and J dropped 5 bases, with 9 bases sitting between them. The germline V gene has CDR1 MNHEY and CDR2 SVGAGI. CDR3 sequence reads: CASSYPRQTEAFF. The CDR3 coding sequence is TGTGCCAGCAGTTACCCCCGACAGACTGAAGCTTTCTTT.

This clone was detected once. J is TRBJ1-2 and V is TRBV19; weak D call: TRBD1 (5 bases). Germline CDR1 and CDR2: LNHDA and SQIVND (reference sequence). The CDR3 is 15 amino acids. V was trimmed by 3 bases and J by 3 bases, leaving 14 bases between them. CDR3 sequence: CASSISRQGYYGYTF. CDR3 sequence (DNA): TGTGCCAGTAGTATTAGCAGGCAGGGATACTATGGCTACACCTTC.

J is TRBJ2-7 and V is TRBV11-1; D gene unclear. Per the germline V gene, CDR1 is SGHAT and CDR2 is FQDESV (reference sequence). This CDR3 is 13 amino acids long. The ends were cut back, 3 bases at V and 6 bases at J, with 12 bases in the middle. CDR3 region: CASSLNGFGEQYF. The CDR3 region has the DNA TGTGCCAGCAGCTTGAACGGTTTCGGCGAGCAGTACTTC.

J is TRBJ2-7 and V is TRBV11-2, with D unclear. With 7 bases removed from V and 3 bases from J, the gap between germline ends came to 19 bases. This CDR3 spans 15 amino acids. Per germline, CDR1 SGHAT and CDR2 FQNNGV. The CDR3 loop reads CASTLTGEWGYEQYF. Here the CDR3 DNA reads TGTGCCAGCACTCTAACCGGAGAATGGGGCTACGAGCAGTACTTC.

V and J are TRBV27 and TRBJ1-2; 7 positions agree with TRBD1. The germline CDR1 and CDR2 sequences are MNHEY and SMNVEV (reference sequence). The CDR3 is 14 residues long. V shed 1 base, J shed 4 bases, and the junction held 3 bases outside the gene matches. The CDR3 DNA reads TGTGCCAGCAGTTTATGGGACAGAAGCTATGGCTACACCTTC. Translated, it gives CASSLWDRSYGYTF.

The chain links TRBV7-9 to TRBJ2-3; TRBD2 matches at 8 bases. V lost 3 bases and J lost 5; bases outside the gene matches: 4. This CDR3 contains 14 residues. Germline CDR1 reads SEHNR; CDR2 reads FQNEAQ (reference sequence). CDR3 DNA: TGTGCCAGCAGCTTTGTCGGGAGGGTAGATACGCAGTATTTT. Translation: CASSFVGRVDTQYF.

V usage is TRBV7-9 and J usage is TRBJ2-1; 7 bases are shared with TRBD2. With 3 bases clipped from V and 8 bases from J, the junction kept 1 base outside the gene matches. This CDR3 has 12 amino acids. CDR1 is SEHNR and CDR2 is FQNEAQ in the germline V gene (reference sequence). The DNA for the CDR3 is TGTGCCAGCAGCTTCGGGGGGTATGAGCAGTTCTTC. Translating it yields CASSFGGYEQFF.